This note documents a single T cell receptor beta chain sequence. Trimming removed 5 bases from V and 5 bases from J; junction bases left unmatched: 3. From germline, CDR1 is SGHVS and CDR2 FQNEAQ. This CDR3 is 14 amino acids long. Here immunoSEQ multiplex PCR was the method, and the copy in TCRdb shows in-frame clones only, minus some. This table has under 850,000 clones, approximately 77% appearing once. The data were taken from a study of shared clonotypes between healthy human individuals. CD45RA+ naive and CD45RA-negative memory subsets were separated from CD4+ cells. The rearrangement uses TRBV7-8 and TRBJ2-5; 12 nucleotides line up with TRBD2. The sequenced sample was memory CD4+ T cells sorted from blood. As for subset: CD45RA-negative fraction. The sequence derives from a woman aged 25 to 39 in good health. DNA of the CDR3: TGTGCCAGCAGCCGACTAGCGGGAGCGGAGACCCAGTACTTC. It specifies CASSRLAGAETQYF. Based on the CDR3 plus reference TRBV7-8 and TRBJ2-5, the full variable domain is GAGVSQSPRYKVAKRGQDVALRCDPISGHVSLFWYQQALGQGPEFLTYFQNEAQLDKSGLPSDRFFAERPEGSVSTLKIQRTQQEDSAVYLCASSRLAGAETQYFGPGTRLLVL.